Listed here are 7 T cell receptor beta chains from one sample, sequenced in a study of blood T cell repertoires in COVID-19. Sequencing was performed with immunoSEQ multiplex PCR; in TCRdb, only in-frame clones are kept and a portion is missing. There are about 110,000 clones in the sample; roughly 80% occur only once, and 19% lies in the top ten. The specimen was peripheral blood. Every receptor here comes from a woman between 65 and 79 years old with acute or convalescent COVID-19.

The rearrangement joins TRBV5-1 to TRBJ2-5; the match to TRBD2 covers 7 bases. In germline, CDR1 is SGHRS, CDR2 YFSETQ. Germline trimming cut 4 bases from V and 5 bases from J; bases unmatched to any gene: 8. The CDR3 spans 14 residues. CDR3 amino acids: CASSDWGGGETQYF. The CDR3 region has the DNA TGCGCCAGCAGCGATTGGGGGGGTGGCGAGACCCAGTACTTC.

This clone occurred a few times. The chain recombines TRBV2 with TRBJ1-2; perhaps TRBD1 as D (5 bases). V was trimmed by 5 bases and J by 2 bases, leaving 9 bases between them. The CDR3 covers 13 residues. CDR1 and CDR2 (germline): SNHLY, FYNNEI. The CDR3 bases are TGTGCCAGCAGTCAGGGCCCAAACTATGGCTACACCTTC. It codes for CASSQGPNYGYTF.

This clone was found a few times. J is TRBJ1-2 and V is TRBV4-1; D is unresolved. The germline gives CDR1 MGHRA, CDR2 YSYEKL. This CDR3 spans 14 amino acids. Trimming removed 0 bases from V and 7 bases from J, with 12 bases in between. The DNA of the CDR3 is TGCGCCAGCAGCCAAGAACACCGGCGGATTGGCTACACCTTC. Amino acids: CASSQEHRRIGYTF.

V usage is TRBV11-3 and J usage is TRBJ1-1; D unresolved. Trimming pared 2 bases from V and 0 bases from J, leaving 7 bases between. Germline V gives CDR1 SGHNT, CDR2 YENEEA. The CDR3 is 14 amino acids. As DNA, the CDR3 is TGTGCCAGCAGCTTAAGCGGTGTGAACACTGAAGCTTTCTTT. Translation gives CASSLSGVNTEAFF.

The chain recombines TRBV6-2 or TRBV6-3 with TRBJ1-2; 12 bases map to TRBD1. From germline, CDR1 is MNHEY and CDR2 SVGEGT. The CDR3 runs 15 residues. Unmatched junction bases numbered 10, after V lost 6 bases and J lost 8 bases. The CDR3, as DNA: TGTGCCAGCAGCCCTACCGGGACAGGGGGCGGCGGCTACACCTTC. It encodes CASSPTGTGGGGYTF.

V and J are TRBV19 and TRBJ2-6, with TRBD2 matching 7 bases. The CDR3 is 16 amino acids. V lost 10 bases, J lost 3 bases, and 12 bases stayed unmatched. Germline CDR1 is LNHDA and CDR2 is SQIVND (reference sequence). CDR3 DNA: TGTGCCACCGCCCGGGGGGACGTTTTTGGGGCCAACGTCCTGACTTTC. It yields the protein CATARGDVFGANVLTF.

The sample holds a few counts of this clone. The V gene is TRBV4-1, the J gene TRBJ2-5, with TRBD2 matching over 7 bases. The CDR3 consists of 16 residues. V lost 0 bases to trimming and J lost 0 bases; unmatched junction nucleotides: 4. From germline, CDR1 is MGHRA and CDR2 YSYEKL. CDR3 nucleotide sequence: TGCGCCAGCAGCCAAGATATAGCGGGCGACCAAGAGACCCAGTACTTC. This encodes CASSQDIAGDQETQYF.